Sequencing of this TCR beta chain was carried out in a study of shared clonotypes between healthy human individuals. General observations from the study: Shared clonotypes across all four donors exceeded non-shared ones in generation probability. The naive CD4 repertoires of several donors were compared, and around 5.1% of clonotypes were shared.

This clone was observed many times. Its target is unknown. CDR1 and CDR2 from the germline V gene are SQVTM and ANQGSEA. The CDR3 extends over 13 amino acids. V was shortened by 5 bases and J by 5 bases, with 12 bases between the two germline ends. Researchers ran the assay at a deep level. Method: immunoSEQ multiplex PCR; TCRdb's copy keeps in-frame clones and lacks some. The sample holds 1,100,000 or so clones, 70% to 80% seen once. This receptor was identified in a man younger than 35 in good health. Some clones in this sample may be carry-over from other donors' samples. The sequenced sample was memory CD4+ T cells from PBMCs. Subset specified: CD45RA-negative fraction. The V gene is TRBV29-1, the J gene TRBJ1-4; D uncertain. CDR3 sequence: CSVTDAGNEKLFF. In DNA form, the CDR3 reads TGCAGCGTTACGGACGCGGGCAATGAAAAACTGTTTTTT.